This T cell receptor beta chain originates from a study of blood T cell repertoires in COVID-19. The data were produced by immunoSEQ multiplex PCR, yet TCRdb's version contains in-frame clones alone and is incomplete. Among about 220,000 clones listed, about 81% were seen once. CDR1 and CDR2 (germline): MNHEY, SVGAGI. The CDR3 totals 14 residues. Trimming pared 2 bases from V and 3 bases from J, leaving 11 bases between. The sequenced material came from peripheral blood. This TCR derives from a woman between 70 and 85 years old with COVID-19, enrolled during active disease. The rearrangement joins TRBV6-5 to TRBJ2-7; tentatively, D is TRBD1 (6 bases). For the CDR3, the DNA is TGTGCCAGCAGTTACCAGGCAGGGGACTACGAGCAGTACTTC. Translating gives CASSYQAGDYEQYF.